These 2 T cell receptor beta chains originate from one sample sequenced in a study of identifying expanded T cells in peripheral blood. Assay: immunoSEQ multiplex PCR; the TCRdb copy retains only in-frame clones and omits some. The table shows roughly 75,000 clones, with about nine tenths occurring only once. Sequencing was carried out using blood. The receptors derive from a person between 18 and 75 years old in good health.

Only one count was recorded for this clone. V gene TRBV11-2 combines with J gene TRBJ2-2, with D tentatively TRBD1 (5 bases). V was pared by 7 bases and J by 7 bases, with 16 bases between. Germline CDR1 SGHAT, CDR2 FQNNGV. The CDR3 has 14 residues. CDR3 loop: CASTSRAGRGELFF. CDR3 sequence (DNA): TGTGCCAGCACTTCCAGGGCCGGGCGCGGGGAGCTGTTTTTT.

A remark on this clone: One end of the junction is discordant with germline, which a read error may explain. The J gene is TRBJ2-2, the V gene TRBV7-7; the D is unclear. CDR3 length: 14 residues. The germline CDR1 and CDR2 sequences are SSHAT and FNYEAQ (reference sequence). CDR3 residues: CASSPSLGPGELFF. The CDR3, as DNA: TGTGCTAGCAGCCCGAGTCTGGGTCCCGGGGAGCTGTTTTTT.